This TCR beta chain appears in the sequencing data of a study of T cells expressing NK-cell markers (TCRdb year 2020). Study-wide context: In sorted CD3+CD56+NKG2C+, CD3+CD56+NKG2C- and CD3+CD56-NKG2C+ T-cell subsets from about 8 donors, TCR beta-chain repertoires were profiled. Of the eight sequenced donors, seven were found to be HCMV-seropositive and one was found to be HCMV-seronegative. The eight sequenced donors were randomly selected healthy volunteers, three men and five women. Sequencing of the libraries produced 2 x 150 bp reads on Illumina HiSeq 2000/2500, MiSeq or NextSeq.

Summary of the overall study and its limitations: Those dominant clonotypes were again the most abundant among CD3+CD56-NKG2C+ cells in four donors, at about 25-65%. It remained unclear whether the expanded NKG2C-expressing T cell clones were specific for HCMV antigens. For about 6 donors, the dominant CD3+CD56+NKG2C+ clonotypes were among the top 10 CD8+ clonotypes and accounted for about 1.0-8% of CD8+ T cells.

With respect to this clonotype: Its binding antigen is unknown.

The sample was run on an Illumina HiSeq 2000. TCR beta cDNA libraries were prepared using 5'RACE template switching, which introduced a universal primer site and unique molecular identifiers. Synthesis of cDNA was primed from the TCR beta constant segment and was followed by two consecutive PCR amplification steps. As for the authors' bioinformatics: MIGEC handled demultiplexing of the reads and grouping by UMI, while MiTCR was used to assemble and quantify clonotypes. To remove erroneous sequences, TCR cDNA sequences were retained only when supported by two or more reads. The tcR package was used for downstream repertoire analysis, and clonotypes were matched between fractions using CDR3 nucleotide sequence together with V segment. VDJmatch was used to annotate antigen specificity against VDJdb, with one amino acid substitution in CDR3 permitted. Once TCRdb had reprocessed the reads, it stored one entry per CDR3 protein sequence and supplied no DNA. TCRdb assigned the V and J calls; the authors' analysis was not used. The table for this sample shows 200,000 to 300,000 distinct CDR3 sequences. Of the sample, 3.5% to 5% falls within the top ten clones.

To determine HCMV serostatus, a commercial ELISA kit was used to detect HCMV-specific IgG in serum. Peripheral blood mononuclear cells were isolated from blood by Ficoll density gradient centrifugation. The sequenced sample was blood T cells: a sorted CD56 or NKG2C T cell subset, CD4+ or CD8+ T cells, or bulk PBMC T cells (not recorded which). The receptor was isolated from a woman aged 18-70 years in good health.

CDR3 region: CASSPGTINYGYTF. Here the chain combines TRBV7-3 and TRBJ1-2; without DNA, the TCRdb call of TRBD1 cannot be checked. The CDR3 measures 14 amino acids from cysteine to phenylalanine. No DNA sequence was recorded. Via the germline V gene, CDR1 is SGHTA and CDR2 FQGTGA.